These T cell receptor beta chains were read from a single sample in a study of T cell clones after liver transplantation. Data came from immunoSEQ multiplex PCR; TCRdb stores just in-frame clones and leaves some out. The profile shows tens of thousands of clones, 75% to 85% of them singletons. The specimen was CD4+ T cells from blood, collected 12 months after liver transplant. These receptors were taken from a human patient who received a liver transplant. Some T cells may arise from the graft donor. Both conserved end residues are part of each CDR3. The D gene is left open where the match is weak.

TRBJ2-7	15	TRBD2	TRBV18	CASSSGLAGGDEQYF
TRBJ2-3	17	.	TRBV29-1	CSVEGSRQGMGTDTQYF
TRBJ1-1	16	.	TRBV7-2	CASSTGGGSVSPEAFF
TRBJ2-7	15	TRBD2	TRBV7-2	CASSLISGSAGEQYF
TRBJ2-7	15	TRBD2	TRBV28	CASSLAGSRYGEQYF
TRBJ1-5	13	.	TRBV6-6	CASRPDTNQPQHF
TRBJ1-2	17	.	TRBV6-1	CASSEDSRRIFSDGYTF
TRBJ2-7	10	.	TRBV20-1	CSVLGYEQYF
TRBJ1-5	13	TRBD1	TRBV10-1	CAIPDRGNQPQHF
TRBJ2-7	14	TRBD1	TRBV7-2	CASSLDRNSYEQYF
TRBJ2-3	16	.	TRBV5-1	CASSLNPLGLADTQYF
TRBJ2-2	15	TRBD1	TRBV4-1	CASSLDRVGPGELFF
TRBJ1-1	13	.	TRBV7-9	CASSFSGNTEAFF
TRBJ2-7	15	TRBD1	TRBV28	CASSSTGTGYYEQYF
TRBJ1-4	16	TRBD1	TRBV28	CASSPSLGQFNEKLFF
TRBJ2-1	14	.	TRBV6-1	CASSVRGLGNEQFF
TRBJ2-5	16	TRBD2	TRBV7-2	CASSPGGGRVGETQYF
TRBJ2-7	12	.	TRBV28	CASSLGLYEQYF
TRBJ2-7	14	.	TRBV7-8	CASSLGQERYEQYF
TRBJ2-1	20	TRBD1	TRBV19	CASSLRPRADRGSSYNEQFF
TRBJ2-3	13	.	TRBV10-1	CASSARDTDTQYF
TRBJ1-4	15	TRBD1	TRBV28	CASRTGQMMPEKLFF
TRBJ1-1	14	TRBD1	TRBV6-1	CASSRLGEGQGAFF
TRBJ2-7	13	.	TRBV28	CASSLTGKYEQYF
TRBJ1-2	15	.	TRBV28	CASSASGGVNYGYTF
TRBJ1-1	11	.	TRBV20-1	CRLLQNTEAFF
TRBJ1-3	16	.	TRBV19	CASSYGGSFSGNTIYF
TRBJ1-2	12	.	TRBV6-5	CASSYTNYGYTF
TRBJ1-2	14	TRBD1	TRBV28	CASRPDRVSYGYTF
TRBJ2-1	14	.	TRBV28	CASSFSRVYNEQFF